The rows below give T cell receptor beta chains drawn from one sample of a study of T-cell reconstitution after alpha-beta-depleted transplantation in children. TCRdb independently ran MiXCR on the PCR reads; one entry per CDR3 protein. The table records 450,000 to 600,000 distinct CDR3 sequences, around a third of them present only once. The material was PBMCs from the stem cell graft donor, obtained from the stem cell graft. The receptors come from a human donor who donated a stem cell graft to a child with aplastic anemia. CDR3s include the opening cysteine and the closing phenylalanine or tryptophan. D genes are given only for firm matches. Rows may omit the clone size; those that give it use once, few, many or a size class.

D | J | length | size | V | CDR3 | DNA
NA | TRBJ2-1 | 15 | few | TRBV12-3/TRBV12-4 | CASSTGPTVYNEQFF | TGTGCCAGCAGCACAGGGCCAACGGTCTACAATGAGCAGTTCTTC
TRBD2 | TRBJ2-5 | 15 | NA | TRBV20-1 | CSARTVAGLQETQYF | TGCAGTGCTAGGACCGTAGCGGGCCTCCAAGAGACCCAGTACTTC
NA | TRBJ1-2 | 11 | NA | TRBV29-1 | CSVRGRVGYTF | TGCAGCGTCCGTGGGAGGGTTGGCTACACCTTC
TRBD1 | TRBJ1-2 | 15 | NA | TRBV7-8 | CASSPRGPSDGGYTF | TGTGCCAGCAGCCCCAGGGGGCCCTCTGACGGGGGCTACACCTTC
NA | TRBJ1-2 | 11 | NA | TRBV6-1 | CASQVYYGYTF | TGTGCCAGCCAGGTTTACTATGGCTACACCTTC
NA | TRBJ1-1 | 17 | NA | TRBV7-9 | CASSTRDTERGNTEAFF | TGTGCCAGCAGCACTCGGGACACGGAGAGGGGGAACACTGAAGCTTTCTTT
NA | TRBJ2-1 | 15 | few | TRBV10-3 | CAISEGGTVPHEQFF | TGTGCCATCAGTGAAGGAGGGACAGTCCCTCATGAGCAGTTCTTC
NA | TRBJ1-1 | 15 | NA | TRBV12-3/TRBV12-4 | CASSPRRLRNTEAFF | TGTGCCAGCAGCCCCAGACGCCTCAGGAACACTGAAGCTTTCTTT
TRBD1 | TRBJ2-5 | 14 | NA | TRBV28 | CASSVDYRGQTQYF | TGTGCCAGCAGTGTCGATTACAGGGGGCAGACCCAGTACTTC
TRBD2 | TRBJ2-1 | 14 | few | TRBV10-3 | CAINGLAGDNEQFF | TGTGCCATCAATGGACTAGCGGGAGACAATGAGCAGTTCTTC
TRBD1 | TRBJ1-2 | 15 | NA | TRBV7-8 | CASSSPSGTGKGYTF | TGTGCCAGCAGCTCCCCATCCGGGACAGGGAAGGGCTACACCTTC
TRBD2 | TRBJ2-3 | 15 | few | TRBV12-3/TRBV12-4 | CASSGTSLNTDTQYF | TGTGCCAGCAGTGGGACTAGCCTTAACACAGATACGCAGTATTTT
TRBD1 | TRBJ2-2 | 19 | few | TRBV6-5 | CASRSLSRAGGANTGELFF | TGTGCCAGCAGGTCACTCTCTCGCGCAGGGGGCGCGAACACCGGGGAGCTGTTTTTT
NA | TRBJ1-4 | 16 | NA | TRBV7-2 | CASSLRPGGNQEKLFF | TGTGCCAGCAGCTTACGGCCCGGGGGGAATCAGGAAAAACTGTTTTTT
NA | TRBJ1-3 | 17 | few | TRBV7-8 | CASSLGVQGLAGNTIYF | TGTGCCAGCAGCTTAGGGGTCCAGGGGCTAGCTGGAAACACCATATATTTT
NA | TRBJ1-2 | 13 | few | TRBV24-1 | CATRPGAGYGYTF | TGTGCCACCCGACCAGGGGCCGGCTATGGCTACACCTTC
NA | TRBJ1-1 | 14 | few | TRBV18 | CASSPPSTYTEAFF | TGTGCCAGCTCACCACCGTCCACTTACACTGAAGCTTTCTTT
NA | TRBJ1-5 | 14 | NA | TRBV29-1 | CSVGWANSNQPQHF | TGCAGCGTTGGTTGGGCTAATAGCAATCAGCCCCAGCATTTT
NA | TRBJ1-4 | 16 | few | TRBV6-1 | CASSVAGMATNEKLFF | TGTGCCAGCAGTGTGGCAGGGATGGCAACTAATGAAAAACTGTTTTTT
TRBD1 | TRBJ1-2 | 14 | NA | TRBV11-2 | CASSSDRGLDGYTF | TGTGCCAGCAGCTCGGACAGGGGGCTCGATGGCTACACCTTC
NA | TRBJ2-2 | 15 | few | TRBV9 | CASRLGASNTGELFF | TGTGCCAGCAGGCTAGGGGCATCGAACACCGGGGAGCTGTTTTTT
TRBD1 | TRBJ1-2 | 17 | few | TRBV6-5 | CASSYSTGLSNNYGYTF | TGTGCCAGCAGTTACTCGACAGGGCTATCCAATAACTATGGCTACACCTTC
TRBD2 | TRBJ2-7 | 17 | NA | TRBV7-2 | CASSPYGTSGSTYEQYF | TGTGCCAGCAGCCCTTACGGGACTAGCGGGAGCACCTACGAGCAGTACTTC
NA | TRBJ2-1 | 13 | NA | TRBV20-1 | CSASRGSYNEQFF | TGCAGTGCTAGCCGGGGATCCTACAATGAGCAGTTCTTC
TRBD2 | TRBJ2-3 | 17 | many | TRBV5-1 | CASSFMTSGASTDTQYF | TGCGCCAGCAGCTTCATGACTAGCGGGGCTAGCACAGATACGCAGTATTTT
NA | TRBJ1-3 | 15 | NA | TRBV9 | CASSDSQPSGNTIYF | TGTGCCAGCAGCGATTCTCAGCCCTCTGGAAACACCATATATTTT